Below are 28 T cell receptor beta chains sequenced from a single sample in a study of T cell changes during pregnancy in multiple sclerosis. Measured with immunoSEQ multiplex PCR; TCRdb has only the in-frame clones, and not every one. The table records about 100,000 clones, roughly nine tenths of them present only once. Here the sequenced sample was peripheral blood, taken after pregnancy. These receptors originate from a female donor with multiple sclerosis, enrolled in a pregnancy study.

This clone was counted once. The chain employs TRBV5-4 and TRBJ1-2; 7 positions match TRBD1. The germline V gene encodes CDR1 SGHNT and CDR2 YYREEE (reference sequence). The CDR3 is 15 amino acids. V dropped 2 bases and J dropped 4; count of bases not matched to a gene: 8. CDR3 in amino acids: CASSFPGQQTYGYTF. The CDR3 DNA reads as TGTGCCAGCAGCTTTCCGGGACAGCAAACCTATGGCTACACCTTC. Based on the CDR3 plus reference TRBV5-4 and TRBJ1-2, the full variable domain is ETGVTQSPTHLIKTRGQQVTLRCSSQSGHNTVSWYQQALGQGPQFIFQYYREEENGRGNFPPRFSGLQFPNYSSELNVNALELDDSALYLCASSFPGQQTYGYTFGSGTRLTVV.

The chain links TRBV19 to TRBJ2-7, with 8 positions matching TRBD1. Germline CDR1 reads LNHDA; CDR2 reads SQIVND (reference sequence). The CDR3 is 14 residues long. V was clipped by 7 bases and J by 5 bases; unmatched bases: 10. CDR3 DNA: TGTGCCAGTACCCCTCGGACAGGGCGCCACGAGCAGTACTTC. It encodes CASTPRTGRHEQYF.

This CDR3 reads CASSKAPGQGEETQYF. The CDR3 DNA reads as TGTGCCAGCAGTAAGGCACCGGGACAGGGGGAAGAGACCCAGTACTTC. V is TRBV5-4 and J is TRBJ2-5, with 11 bases identical to TRBD1. Germline lookup yields CDR1 SGHNT and CDR2 YYREEE (reference sequence). V lost 5 bases, J lost 3 bases, and 9 bases stayed unmatched. CDR3 length equals 16 residues.

V and J are TRBV4-1 and TRBJ1-3, with 10 nucleotides matching TRBD1. This CDR3 is 18 amino acids long. Germline lookup yields CDR1 MGHRA and CDR2 YSYEKL. The ends lost 0 bases at V and 4 bases at J; junction bases unmatched: 9. CDR3 region: CASSQDLMGQGSGNTIYF. The CDR3 DNA reads TGCGCCAGCAGCCAAGACTTGATGGGACAGGGGAGCGGAAACACCATATATTTT.

Here the CDR3 reads CASRQTGVGQPQHF. The CDR3 bases are TGTGCCAGCAGGCAAACAGGGGTGGGTCAGCCCCAGCATTTT. V is TRBV6-5 and J is TRBJ1-5; TRBD1 matches at 7 bases. Germline CDR1 MNHEY, CDR2 SVGAGI. This CDR3 is built from 14 residues. V lost 6 bases to trimming and J lost 6 bases; unmatched junction nucleotides: 8.

The sample holds one count of this clone. V gene TRBV9 combines with J gene TRBJ1-1; 8 bases agree with TRBD1. CDR1 SGDLS and CDR2 YYNGEE come from the germline V gene. Unmatched junction bases numbered 3, after V lost 0 bases and J lost 11 bases. This CDR3 is 12 amino acids long. CDR3 DNA sequence: TGTGCCAGCAGCGTAGCAGGGGGCAGGGCTTTCTTT. This codes for CASSVAGGRAFF. The full variable domain, with the rest looked up from reference TRBV9 and TRBJ1-1, is DSGVTQTPKHLITATGQRVTLRCSPRSGDLSVYWYQQSLDQGLQFLIQYYNGEERAKGNILERFSAQQFPDLHSELNLSSLELGDSALYFCASSVAGGRAFFGQGTRLTVV.

The chain combines TRBV6-5 with TRBJ2-7; D unresolved. Germline V gene data show CDR1 as MNHEY and CDR2 as SVGAGI. Trimming stripped 8 bases from V and 2 bases from J, with 16 bases between. The CDR3 covers 14 residues. CDR3 in amino acids: CASLGPGIPYEQYF. CDR3 coding DNA: TGTGCCAGCCTAGGTCCCGGTATCCCCTACGAGCAGTACTTC.

The sample holds one count of this clone. The chain couples TRBV11-2 to TRBJ2-1; 7 bases fit TRBD2. This CDR3 spans 16 amino acids. The V gene end was trimmed by 5 bases and the J gene end by 2 bases; junction bases not matched to a gene: 9. Per the germline V gene, CDR1 is SGHAT and CDR2 is FQNNGV. The CDR3 DNA sequence: TGTGCCAGCAGCCAGCTGGGACTATTAACCTACAATGAGCAGTTCTTC. Protein: CASSQLGLLTYNEQFF.

Here the CDR3 DNA reads TGTGCCAGCAGGGCGACAGGGTACACTGAAGCTTTCTTT. Translating it yields CASRATGYTEAFF. This rearrangement joins TRBV28 to TRBJ1-1, with 7 bases fitting TRBD1. Germline V CDR1 and CDR2: MDHEN, SYDVKM. This CDR3 is 13 amino acids long. V lost 6 bases to trimming and J lost 3 bases; unmatched junction nucleotides: 4.

The count of this clone is one. The rearrangement joins TRBV7-8 to TRBJ2-7; TRBD2 might be the D (6 bases). Germline loops: CDR1 SGHVS, CDR2 FQNEAQ. This CDR3 comprises 15 residues. V was shortened by 7 bases and J by 1 base, with 17 bases between the two germline ends. CDR3 bases: TGTGCCAGCACTGAGGGGCGCGGGATTTCCTACGAGCAGTACTTC. Protein sequence: CASTEGRGISYEQYF.

The gene calls are TRBV29-1 and TRBJ1-5; D is possibly TRBD1 (5 bases). The V end was cut by 6 bases, the J end by 0 bases, with 6 bases between. Germline CDR1 reads SQVTM; CDR2 reads ANQGSEA. This CDR3 has 12 amino acids. CDR3 protein: CSVRDSNQPQHF. DNA for the CDR3: TGCAGCGTCAGGGATAGCAATCAGCCCCAGCATTTT.

J is TRBJ1-2 and V is TRBV6-5; 12 bases agree with TRBD1. V trimming: 4 bases; J trimming: 8 bases; junction bases outside the gene matches: 11. The CDR3 has 16 amino acids. CDR1 is MNHEY and CDR2 is SVGAGI in the germline V gene. The CDR3 loop reads CASSSWDRGRGVGYTF. The CDR3 nucleotides are TGTGCCAGCAGTTCCTGGGACAGGGGGCGAGGGGTCGGCTACACCTTC.

This chain connects TRBV30 to TRBJ2-1, with TRBD2 matching over 11 bases. This CDR3 is built from 15 residues. Germline V CDR1 and CDR2: GTSNPN, SVGIG (reference sequence). Trimming took 2 bases from V and 9 from J; bases not matched to a gene: 9. The CDR3 region is CAWSTIAGGRGEQFF. In DNA, the CDR3 is TGTGCCTGGAGTACTATAGCGGGGGGGCGGGGTGAGCAGTTCTTC.

The chain employs TRBV5-1 and TRBJ1-1; D perhaps matches TRBD1 (5 bases). V was trimmed by 0 bases and J by 5 bases, leaving 11 bases between them. Germline V CDR1 and CDR2: SGHRS, YFSETQ. The CDR3 spans 14 residues. The CDR3 region has the DNA TGCGCCAGCAGCTTGGAGGCAGGGAGGACTGAAGCTTTCTTT. Translated: CASSLEAGRTEAFF.

CDR3 bases: TGTGCCATCGAGCAGGACAGGGGCTACAATGAGCAGTTCTTC. It is translated as CAIEQDRGYNEQFF. This chain links TRBV10-3 with TRBJ2-1; TRBD1 agrees at 9 bases. Trimming at V came to 8 bases and at J to 3 bases, leaving 5 bases not matched to a gene. Germline V gene lookup returns CDR1 ENHRY and CDR2 SYGVKD. The CDR3 runs to 14 residues.

The chain is built from TRBV2 and TRBJ2-7; no clear D gene. The CDR3 runs 13 residues. Germline CDR1 reads SNHLY; CDR2 reads FYNNEI. The germline V and J ends were trimmed by 3 bases and 0 bases, with 6 bases remaining between them. The CDR3 here is CASSEGSSYEQYF. CDR3 bases: TGTGCCAGCAGTGAGGGCAGCTCCTACGAGCAGTACTTC.

This chain connects TRBV6-6 to TRBJ1-5; D remains ambiguous. The CDR3 is 15 residues long. V was shortened by 5 bases and J by 7 bases, with 18 bases between the two germline ends. The V gene's germline CDR1 is MNHNY and CDR2 SVGAGI (reference sequence). The CDR3 loop is CASSPETLLEQPQHF. Here the CDR3 DNA reads TGTGCCAGCAGTCCGGAGACCCTTTTGGAGCAGCCCCAGCATTTT.

This clone appeared a few times. This chain uses TRBV5-1 with TRBJ1-1; TRBD1 matches 9 bases. With V trimmed by 4 bases and J by 3 bases, 4 bases remained unmatched. The CDR3 is 14 amino acids. Germline lookup yields CDR1 SGHRS and CDR2 YFSETQ. CDR3 protein: CASSHWTGDTEAFF. CDR3 in DNA: TGCGCCAGCAGCCATTGGACAGGGGACACTGAAGCTTTCTTT. The full variable domain, completed using reference TRBV5-1 and TRBJ1-1, is KAGVTQTPRYLIKTRGQQVTLSCSPISGHRSVSWYQQTPGQGLQFLFEYFSETQRNKGNFPGRFSGRQFSNSRSEMNVSTLELGDSALYLCASSHWTGDTEAFFGQGTRLTVV.

V usage is TRBV30 and J usage is TRBJ1-1; possible D gene TRBD1, 5 bases. The CDR3 has 14 residues. Trimming cost V 4 bases and J 5 bases, with 17 bases left between them. Germline values: CDR1 GTSNPN, CDR2 SVGIG (reference sequence). The CDR3 coding sequence is TGTGCCTGGATCCCCAGGGTAGTGGGGACTGAAGCTTTCTTT. It translates to CAWIPRVVGTEAFF.

This sequence joins TRBV5-6 and TRBJ2-7, with D perhaps matching TRBD1 (5 bases). This CDR3 contains 15 residues. V lost 6 bases to trimming and J lost 0 bases, with 16 bases between them. The germline V gene has CDR1 SGHDT and CDR2 YYEEEE. CDR3 loop: CASTLRQINSYEQYF. In DNA, the CDR3 is TGTGCCAGCACACTCAGACAGATCAACTCCTACGAGCAGTACTTC. The variable domain in full, with the rest retrieved from reference TRBV5-6 and TRBJ2-7, is DAGVTQSPTHLIKTRGQQVTLRCSPKSGHDTVSWYQQALGQGPQFIFQYYEEEERQRGNFPDRFSGHQFPNYSSELNVNALLLGDSALYLCASTLRQINSYEQYFGPGTRLTVT.

This chain uses TRBV19 with TRBJ2-5, with 10 bases fitting TRBD1. The length of the CDR3 is 15 residues. CDR1 and CDR2 (germline): LNHDA, SQIVND (reference sequence). V was pared by 5 bases and J by 6 bases, with 9 bases of the junction left unmatched. This CDR3 reads CASSGRGQGRKTQYF. In DNA, the CDR3 is TGTGCCAGTAGTGGACGGGGACAGGGGAGAAAGACCCAGTACTTC.

This clone has a handful of counts. This CDR3 is also generated by other DNA sequences in the sample. The CDR3 sequence: CASGYLAGVETQYF. The CDR3 nucleotides are TGTGCTAGTGGTTACCTAGCGGGGGTGGAGACCCAGTACTTC. The chain has TRBV12-5 and TRBJ2-5; TRBD2 matches 10 bases. This CDR3 spans 14 amino acids. Germline loops: CDR1 LGHNT, CDR2 FRNRAP. With 4 bases clipped from V and 5 bases from J, the junction kept 4 bases outside the gene matches.

This clone has a single count. The chain carries TRBV7-8 and TRBJ2-3; a possible D gene is TRBD1 (5 bases). This CDR3 comprises 15 residues. CDR1 SGHVS and CDR2 FQNEAQ come from the germline V gene. Between the trimmed V and J ends, which lost 5 bases and 6 bases, there was a span of 18 bases. CDR3 region: CASSTGRAEVDTQYF. CDR3 DNA sequence: TGTGCCAGCAGCACAGGCCGGGCCGAGGTCGATACGCAGTATTTT.

This chain joins TRBV2 and TRBJ2-7; TRBD1 matches at 7 bases. Germline CDR1 and CDR2: SNHLY and FYNNEI. This CDR3 contains 15 residues. V lost 9 bases and J lost 0; bases outside the gene matches: 11. The CDR3 nucleotides read TGTGCCAGTAGTCCGGGACAGTTAAGCTCCTACGAGCAGTACTTC. Translation gives CASSPGQLSSYEQYF.

J is TRBJ2-7 and V is TRBV4-1; 11 nucleotides align to TRBD2. CDR3 length: 16 residues. From germline, CDR1 is MGHRA and CDR2 YSYEKL. V was clipped by 0 bases and J by 3 bases; unmatched bases: 4. Here the CDR3 reads CASSQETSGGYYEQYF. CDR3 nucleotide sequence: TGCGCCAGCAGCCAAGAAACTAGCGGGGGATACTACGAGCAGTACTTC.

The table lists this clone with a few counts. CDR3 region: CASSIGTGAKSPLHF. For the CDR3, the DNA is TGTGCCAGTAGTATCGGGACAGGGGCCAAGTCACCCCTCCACTTT. The chain combines TRBV19 with TRBJ1-6, with 10 bases lining up with TRBD1. The V gene end was trimmed by 3 bases and the J gene end by 10 bases; junction bases not matched to a gene: 6. The CDR3 contains 15 residues. Germline V gene lookup returns CDR1 LNHDA and CDR2 SQIVND (reference sequence).

This clone was found once. This rearrangement joins TRBV7-9 to TRBJ2-7, with D perhaps matching TRBD2 (5 bases). With 0 bases removed from V and 2 bases from J, the gap between germline ends came to 11 bases. Germline loops: CDR1 SEHNR, CDR2 FQNEAQ (reference sequence). This CDR3 has 15 residues. The CDR3 loop reads CASSLALGGAYEQYF. CDR3 sequence (DNA): TGTGCCAGCAGCTTAGCGCTTGGAGGAGCCTACGAGCAGTACTTC.

The chain carries TRBV10-3 and TRBJ2-3, with 10 bases matching TRBD2. Trimming took 2 bases from V and 1 from J; bases not matched to a gene: 0. Germline CDR1 is ENHRY and CDR2 is SYGVKD. This CDR3 comprises 15 residues. The CDR3 loop is CAISEGTSGTDTQYF. CDR3 nucleotide sequence: TGTGCCATCAGTGAGGGGACTAGCGGCACAGATACGCAGTATTTT.